These T cell receptor beta chains were read from a single sample in a study of shared clonotypes between healthy human individuals. Profiling relied on immunoSEQ multiplex PCR, and the TCRdb table lists in-frame clones only, not all of them. The sample yields approximately 530,000 clones, about 96% seen once. Specimen: naive CD4+ T cells sorted from blood. The receptors shown here come from a woman aged 30 to 39 in good health. Each CDR3 is given with its conserved first and last residue. D genes are given only for firm matches. Clone size is given for some rows only: seen once, a few or many times, or a class if the clone is expanded.

j_call,d_call,v_call,clone_size,cdr3_nt,cdr3_aa
TRBJ1-2,-,TRBV5-1,-,TGCGCCAGCAGCCCCACGAGCAGGGTTTCGGTCGGCTACACCTTC,CASSPTSRVSVGYTF
TRBJ1-4,-,TRBV11-2,-,TGTGCCAGCAGCCGATTAAATCTGAGGGACTTAAATGAAAAACTGTTTTTT,CASSRLNLRDLNEKLFF
TRBJ2-1,-,TRBV6-5,-,TGTGCCAGCAGCCGAACTAGGGCCTCCTACAATGAGCAGTTCTTC,CASSRTRASYNEQFF
TRBJ2-7,-,TRBV12-5,-,TGTGCTAGTGGTTTGGTACGCCACTACGAGCAGTACTTC,CASGLVRHYEQYF
TRBJ1-1,TRBD1,TRBV11-2,once,TGTGCCAGCAGCTTTAGACAGGGTGGTTTGGGTACTGAAGCTTTCTTT,CASSFRQGGLGTEAFF
TRBJ2-7,TRBD2,TRBV18,-,TGTGCCAGCTCACCTGGGACTAGCGGGAATTACGAGCAGTACTTC,CASSPGTSGNYEQYF
TRBJ2-2,-,TRBV7-9,-,TGTGCCAGCAGCTTACAGACAGTGAACACCGGGGAGCTGTTTTTT,CASSLQTVNTGELFF
TRBJ2-3,-,TRBV5-1,-,TGCGCCAGCAGCTTGGAACAGAGCACAGATACGCAGTATTTT,CASSLEQSTDTQYF
TRBJ2-3,TRBD2,TRBV28,-,TGTGCCAGCAGCCTGCTTACTCAGGGAGGGCCGCAGTATTTT,CASSLLTQGGPQYF
TRBJ2-7,TRBD2,TRBV4-1,-,TGCGCCAGCAGCCAGGGACTAGCGGGCCCCTACGAGCAGTACTTC,CASSQGLAGPYEQYF
TRBJ2-2,-,TRBV28,-,TGTGCCAGCGCCCCAAGAAGGCGGGCGGGCACCGGGGAGCTGTTTTTT,CASAPRRRAGTGELFF
TRBJ1-1,-,TRBV5-1,-,TGCGCCAGCAGCCCGACCACCGGGGACACTGAAGCTTTCTTT,CASSPTTGDTEAFF
TRBJ1-3,-,TRBV10-1,-,TGCGCCAGCAGTGAGGGGGGATCGGCTGGAAACACCATATATTTT,CASSEGGSAGNTIYF
TRBJ2-7,TRBD1,TRBV28,once,TGTGCCAGCAGTTCGGGACAGGGGGACTACTTAGCGCAGTACTTC,CASSSGQGDYLAQYF
TRBJ1-1,-,TRBV18,-,TGTGCCAGCTCACCTGGGGGTGGGAGGAACACTGAAGCTTTCTTT,CASSPGGGRNTEAFF
TRBJ1-5,-,TRBV6-5,-,TGTGCCAGCAGGGGGGAAGGGCTGAGCCAGCCCCAGCATTTT,CASRGEGLSQPQHF
TRBJ1-2,TRBD1,TRBV19,-,TGTGCCAGTAGGACAAGACAGGGTGCTAACTATGGCTACACCTTC,CASRTRQGANYGYTF
TRBJ2-7,TRBD1,TRBV19,-,TGTGCCAGTACGGGACAGGGACGCTACGAGCAGTACTTC,CASTGQGRYEQYF
TRBJ2-4,TRBD1,TRBV6-6,-,TGTGCCAGCAGTTCGCGACAGGGCGTTGCCAAAAACATTCAGTACTTC,CASSSRQGVAKNIQYF
TRBJ1-5,-,TRBV28,-,TGTGCCAGCAGTCTCCGGGACGTACAGCATTTT,CASSLRDVQHF
TRBJ2-3,TRBD2,TRBV19,-,TGTGCCAGTAGCGCGGGAGGGATCACAGATACGCAGTATTTT,CASSAGGITDTQYF
TRBJ1-2,TRBD1,TRBV6-6,once,TGTGCCAGCAGTGAGGGGACAGGCTATGGCTACACCTTC,CASSEGTGYGYTF
TRBJ2-2,-,TRBV9,once,TGTGCCAGCAGCCAAGGAGTGGCAGGGGAGACCGGGGAGCTGTTTTTT,CASSQGVAGETGELFF
TRBJ2-7,TRBD2,TRBV10-1,once,TGCGCCAGCAGTGATGGGAGTAGCGGGATTGACGAGCAGTACTTC,CASSDGSSGIDEQYF
TRBJ1-5,-,TRBV10-3,-,TGTGCCATCAGTGAGTCGTGGGGTAACAATCAGCCCCAGCATTTT,CAISESWGNNQPQHF
TRBJ1-5,-,TRBV2,-,TGTGCCAGCAAACGTCCGGGGGGGTCGGAGAATCAGCCCCAGCATTTT,CASKRPGGSENQPQHF
TRBJ1-4,-,TRBV28,few,TGTGCCAGCAGTTGGGACGGTAATGAAAAACTGTTTTTT,CASSWDGNEKLFF
TRBJ2-1,TRBD2,TRBV25-1,-,TGTGCCAGCAGTGAACTAGCGGGAGGGCCTATCTCCTACAATGAGCAGTTCTTC,CASSELAGGPISYNEQFF
TRBJ2-7,-,TRBV19,once,TGTGCCAGTAGTATAGAATCCGGGGGCGAGCAGTACTTC,CASSIESGGEQYF
TRBJ1-2,-,TRBV19,-,TGTGCCAGTAGTATAGAGGGCCCGGGAGACTATGGCTACACCTTC,CASSIEGPGDYGYTF
TRBJ2-7,-,TRBV9,once,TGTGCCAGCAGCCCACATGGAGGCCCGGGCCCGGAGCAGTACTTC,CASSPHGGPGPEQYF
TRBJ1-4,-,TRBV7-9,-,TGTGCCAGCAGCCCTCCAAGACGGACTCCCAAGGACTCTAATGAAAAACTGTTTTTT,CASSPPRRTPKDSNEKLFF
TRBJ2-1,-,TRBV7-9,-,TGTGCCAGCAGCTTAAATAGCCACAATGAGCAGTTCTTC,CASSLNSHNEQFF
TRBJ1-5,-,TRBV6-5,-,TGTGCCAGCAGTTCCATCGGGGGGGGTAATCAGCCCCAGCATTTT,CASSSIGGGNQPQHF
TRBJ1-1,-,TRBV6-6,-,TGTGCCAGCAGTTTTCTCTCGGGGGGACCTAGGACTGAAGCTTTCTTT,CASSFLSGGPRTEAFF
TRBJ2-2,-,TRBV4-2,-,TGTGCCAGCAGCCAAGAAAATAGCGTAAACACCGGGGAGCTGTTTTTT,CASSQENSVNTGELFF
TRBJ2-1,TRBD2,TRBV5-1,-,TGCGCCAGCAGCTTAATAGGGACTAGCGGGAGCATCTATGAGCAGTTCTTC,CASSLIGTSGSIYEQFF
TRBJ2-5,-,TRBV6-5,-,TGTGCCAGCTCTTGGAGTAGAGGGCAAGAGACCCAGTACTTC,CASSWSRGQETQYF
TRBJ2-7,TRBD1,TRBV27,once,TGTGCCAGCAAAAAACTCCCCGGGACAGGGTTATACGAGCAGTACTTC,CASKKLPGTGLYEQYF
TRBJ2-2,-,TRBV6-5,few,TGTGCCAGCACCCAAAAGGTGCCGGGGGAGCTGTTTTTT,CASTQKVPGELFF
TRBJ2-7,-,TRBV2,-,TGTGCCAGCCGGGGACAAACCTACGAGCAGTACTTC,CASRGQTYEQYF
TRBJ1-5,TRBD1,TRBV19,once,TGTGCCAGTAGGCGGGGACAGGGGAATCAGCCCCAGCATTTT,CASRRGQGNQPQHF
TRBJ1-2,-,TRBV7-9,-,TGTGCCAGCAGTCCGCAGGGCGGCTACACCTTC,CASSPQGGYTF
TRBJ2-7,-,TRBV20-1,-,TGCAGTGCTTCTAGGGCCTACGAGCAGTACTTC,CSASRAYEQYF
TRBJ2-6,-,TRBV18,-,TGTGCCAGCTCACCTCGAGTCTCTGGGGCCAACGTCCTGACTTTC,CASSPRVSGANVLTF
TRBJ2-2,-,TRBV2,-,TGTGCCAGCAACCAGGGACTGGCGAACACCGGGGAGCTGTTTTTT,CASNQGLANTGELFF
TRBJ2-5,TRBD2,TRBV28,-,TGTGCCTGCCGGACTAGCGGGAAACAAGAGACCCAGTACTTC,CACRTSGKQETQYF
TRBJ1-3,-,TRBV28,-,TGTGCCAGCAGCGTCGGACAGAGCTCTGGAAACACCATATATTTT,CASSVGQSSGNTIYF
TRBJ2-7,TRBD2,TRBV4-1,-,TGCGCCAGCAGCCAGACTAGCGGGAGGATAGTCGAGCAGTACTTC,CASSQTSGRIVEQYF
TRBJ1-5,TRBD1,TRBV27,-,TGTGCCAGCAGCCCAAGCCTAGGGGACAGGGACCTTCATCAGCCCCAGCATTTT,CASSPSLGDRDLHQPQHF
TRBJ2-7,TRBD1,TRBV6-5,-,TGTGCCAGCAGTGACGGACAGGGGACGTTCGAGCAGTACTTC,CASSDGQGTFEQYF
TRBJ2-7,-,TRBV5-4,once,TGTGCCAGCAGCTTGAGGGATGACTCCTACGAGCAGTACTTC,CASSLRDDSYEQYF
TRBJ2-5,-,TRBV11-2,few,TGTGCCAGCAGCCAAACAGGGACCCAAGAGACCCAGTACTTC,CASSQTGTQETQYF